The entry that follows covers one TCR beta chain sequence. Its specificity is not known. The PCR ran on 60 Vbeta and 13 Jbeta primers. Libraries were prepared by immunoSEQ multiplex PCR; TCRdb keeps only in-frame clonotypes and omits some of them. The profile shows around 150,000 clones, roughly 77% of them singletons. This entry belongs to a study of cytomegalovirus exposure and HLA in healthy donors. V lost 0 bases, J lost 4 bases, and 12 bases stayed unmatched. The V gene's germline CDR1 is LGHNA and CDR2 YNFKEQ. CDR3 length equals 18 residues. Study-wide results and limits: After further analysis at a later stage, under 20,000 TCR beta sequences were associated with HLA alleles at 0.05 false discovery rate.

Sequenced sample: PBMCs. The V call is TRBV4-2, the J call TRBJ2-5; 9 positions match TRBD1. The clonotype was recovered from a man aged 18 to 35 in good health and CMV-seropositive. The CDR3 reads CASSQEGQGTTGGETQYF. Here the CDR3 DNA reads TGTGCCAGCAGCCAAGAAGGACAGGGGACTACAGGGGGAGAGACCCAGTACTTC.